Listed below are T cell receptor beta chains from one sample, sequenced in a study of blood T cell repertoires in COVID-19. Generated by immunoSEQ multiplex PCR, the TCRdb table keeps only in-frame clones and is missing some. The data hold 80,000 to 100,000 clones, with approximately 80% observed a single time. Material: peripheral blood. The receptors derive from a man between 65 and 85 years old with active or convalescent COVID-19. CDR3s include the opening cysteine and the closing phenylalanine or tryptophan. The order of the fields is D gene, V gene, J gene, clone size, CDR3 DNA, CDR3 protein. D genes are given only for firm matches. Size values are once, few and many counts, or a class for expanded clones, and some rows have none.

D: .
V: TRBV30
J: TRBJ1-1
size: .
DNA: TGTGCCTGGCTCAAGGGGTGGACTGAAGCTTTCTTT
CDR3: CAWLKGWTEAFF

D: TRBD1
V: TRBV7-8
J: TRBJ2-7
size: .
DNA: TGTGCCAGCAGCCCCAGGGGGACGGCCCCCATAGTTGTGCAGTACTTC
CDR3: CASSPRGTAPIVVQYF

D: TRBD1
V: TRBV7-7
J: TRBJ1-1
size: few
DNA: TGTGCTAGCGGCCGACAGGGGACGCAGGCAGGCACTGAAGCTTTCTTT
CDR3: CASGRQGTQAGTEAFF

D: TRBD1
V: TRBV5-8
J: TRBJ2-3
size: .
DNA: TGTGCCAGCAGCTTGGAGGGGGCCGGCGGTACGCAGTATTTT
CDR3: CASSLEGAGGTQYF

D: TRBD1
V: TRBV12-5
J: TRBJ1-1
size: .
DNA: TGTGCTAGTGGTCGGGACAGGGTGGACGGGAACACTGAAGCTTTCTTT
CDR3: CASGRDRVDGNTEAFF

D: .
V: TRBV6-6
J: TRBJ1-1
size: medium-sized
DNA: TGTGCCAGCAGTTACCCAGAACAGGGCCCTGACACTGAAGCTTTCTTT
CDR3: CASSYPEQGPDTEAFF

D: .
V: TRBV21-1
J: TRBJ2-3
size: once
DNA: TGTGCCAAAACGGGACAGGGAGGCAGAGATACGCAGTATTTT
CDR3: CAKTGQGGRDTQYF

D: .
V: TRBV25-1
J: TRBJ1-6
size: once
DNA: TGTGCCAGCAGTGTACAGTTGAATTCACCCCTCCACTTT
CDR3: CASSVQLNSPLHF

D: TRBD2
V: TRBV10-1
J: TRBJ2-3
size: few
DNA: TGCGCCAGCAGTGACGGGGGGGCCACAGATACGCAGTATTTT
CDR3: CASSDGGATDTQYF

D: .
V: TRBV7-9
J: TRBJ1-1
size: .
DNA: TGTGCCAGCAGCCCCATCCAGGGGTTTAGGGACACTGAAGCTTTCTTT
CDR3: CASSPIQGFRDTEAFF

D: .
V: TRBV9
J: TRBJ1-3
size: once
DNA: TGTGCCAGCAGCGTATCATCAGGGGCTGGAAACACCATATATTTT
CDR3: CASSVSSGAGNTIYF

D: .
V: TRBV30
J: TRBJ1-1
size: .
DNA: TGTGCCTGGAGGATACCTACTAAAACGAACACTGAAGCTTTCTTT
CDR3: CAWRIPTKTNTEAFF

D: .
V: TRBV6-6
J: TRBJ1-5
size: .
DNA: TGTGCCAGCAGCGAACTTTCCACTAGCAATCAGCCCCAGCATTTT
CDR3: CASSELSTSNQPQHF

D: .
V: TRBV11-3
J: TRBJ2-7
size: .
DNA: TGTGCCAGCAGCCCCGGGGGTTCGGGTTCCTCCTACGAGCAGTACTTC
CDR3: CASSPGGSGSSYEQYF

D: .
V: TRBV12-5
J: TRBJ1-5
size: .
DNA: TGTGCTAGTAACTCCTACGGGGTACCAAGCCCCCAGCATTTT
CDR3: CASNSYGVPSPQHF

D: TRBD1
V: TRBV30
J: TRBJ1-3
size: .
DNA: TGTGCCTGGAGACCCCCCGGGACAGGGGGAAACACCATATATTTT
CDR3: CAWRPPGTGGNTIYF

D: TRBD1
V: TRBV6-5
J: TRBJ1-2
size: .
DNA: TGTGCCAGCGGAGAGACAGGGACTAACTATGGCTACACCTTC
CDR3: CASGETGTNYGYTF

D: TRBD1
V: TRBV19
J: TRBJ1-2
size: .
DNA: TGTGTCGCAGGGACAGGCGGTTCTGGCTACACCTTC
CDR3: CVAGTGGSGYTF

D: .
V: TRBV7-2
J: TRBJ1-5
size: .
DNA: TGTGCCAGCAGCTTAGGAGGGAGTAGCAATCAGCCCCAGCATTTT
CDR3: CASSLGGSSNQPQHF

D: TRBD2
V: TRBV18
J: TRBJ2-3
size: .
DNA: TGTGCCAGCTCACCAGCGGGGGGCCTCACAGATACGCAGTATTTT
CDR3: CASSPAGGLTDTQYF

D: .
V: TRBV6-5
J: TRBJ1-2
size: .
DNA: TGTGCCAGCAGAGCCACCTCCCGTGAGAACTATGGCTACACCTTC
CDR3: CASRATSRENYGYTF

D: TRBD1
V: TRBV2
J: TRBJ1-2
size: .
DNA: TGTGCCAGCAGAGGGACAGTTAACTATGGCTACACCTTC
CDR3: CASRGTVNYGYTF

D: TRBD1
V: TRBV11-2
J: TRBJ2-3
size: .
DNA: TGTGCCAGCAGTTTATCGGACAGGTCAGATACGCAGTATTTT
CDR3: CASSLSDRSDTQYF

D: TRBD1
V: TRBV11-2
J: TRBJ1-2
size: .
DNA: TGTGCCAGCAGCCGAAGCGGACAGGACTATGGCTACACCTTC
CDR3: CASSRSGQDYGYTF

D: TRBD2
V: TRBV28
J: TRBJ2-7
size: few
DNA: TGTGCCAGCAGCCGAGCCACTAGCGGGGGAGGGCTGGGGCAGTACTTC
CDR3: CASSRATSGGGLGQYF

D: .
V: TRBV5-1
J: TRBJ2-5
size: .
DNA: TGCGCCAGCAGCTTGGGAGAATTGGGCAGAAAGACCCAGTACTTC
CDR3: CASSLGELGRKTQYF

D: TRBD2
V: TRBV5-4
J: TRBJ2-1
size: .
DNA: TGTGCCAGCAGCCCAGTGGGGGGGTCTAACAATGAGCAGTTCTTC
CDR3: CASSPVGGSNNEQFF

D: .
V: TRBV7-2
J: TRBJ2-1
size: .
DNA: TGTGCCAGCAGCTTAGCCAACGCGTACAATGAGCAGTTCTTC
CDR3: CASSLANAYNEQFF

D: TRBD1
V: TRBV7-7
J: TRBJ2-5
size: .
DNA: TGTGCTAGCAGACCGGACAGGGGGGGAGAGACCCAGTACTTC
CDR3: CASRPDRGGETQYF

D: .
V: TRBV5-8
J: TRBJ1-2
size: .
DNA: TGTGCCAGCAGCACAGGACAGTTTCTCCAAGGGGAGTATGGCTACACCTTC
CDR3: CASSTGQFLQGEYGYTF

D: .
V: TRBV10-2
J: TRBJ1-6
size: .
DNA: TGCGCCAGCAGTGACGGTCTCTATAATTCACCCCTCCACTTT
CDR3: CASSDGLYNSPLHF

D: .
V: TRBV20-1
J: TRBJ2-5
size: .
DNA: TGCAGTGCTAACAGGGAGAAGACCCAGTACTTC
CDR3: CSANREKTQYF

D: .
V: TRBV6-5
J: TRBJ2-7
size: .
DNA: TGTGCCAGCAGAGGGAGCTCCTACGAGCAGTACTTC
CDR3: CASRGSSYEQYF